This TCR beta chain was recorded in a study of T cell responses to AZD1222 COVID-19 vaccine. J lost 4 bases, V lost 0 bases, and 8 bases had no gene match. CDR3 length equals 16 residues. The germline V gene encodes CDR1 MNHEY and CDR2 SVGAGI. Study conclusions and caveats: Dominant CD4 TCR responses targeted spike regions 160-218 and 743-854. Variant regions that are unmutated are reportedly the target of nearly half of spike-specific TCRs. Vaccination with two AZD1222 doses was followed by a rise in Spike-specific TCR breadth and depth.

Remarks on this clone: Its antigen remains unidentified.

Clones were sequenced by immunoSEQ multiplex PCR, and TCRdb holds only the in-frame ones, with some missing. The sample shows 190,000 or so clones, approximately 90% of them seen only once. The source is an adult who received the AZD1222 COVID-19 vaccine. The chain employs TRBV6-5 and TRBJ1-2; 7 positions agree with TRBD1. Sequenced material: peripheral blood, taken 28 days after the second AZD1222 dose. In DNA form, the CDR3 reads TGTGCCAGCAGTTACTCGTTGACAGGGAGCATCTATGGCTACACCTTC. Protein sequence: CASSYSLTGSIYGYTF.